The present entry profiles one TCR beta chain with its context. This clone's antigen is unknown. No clone much larger than this one lies a single base away; base qualities are absent. Collaborating institutions collected whole blood in K2EDTA tubes following their own protocols. For TCRbeta analysis, collaborators shipped samples as frozen whole blood, isolated PBMCs, or DNA extracted from either of those sample types. Its CDR3 holds 18 amino acids, cysteine through phenylalanine. Just CDR3 DNA is preserved here, 54 bases in frame from base 1. As encoded in the germline V gene (reference sequence), CDR1 is MNHEY while CDR2 is SMNVEV. This specimen belongs to a study of blood T cell repertoires in COVID-19 (dated by TCRdb to about 2020). Context from the whole study: Samples from collaborators originated in the United States, Italy and Spain and spanned both the acute and convalescent phases of COVID-19. The repertoires were made available in a free public database intended to serve as a resource for research on the immune response to SARS-CoV-2. A de-identified subject ID, COVID-19 status, age in years and sex were almost always included in the sample metadata. The samples were drawn from the first 160 participants of the ongoing ImmuneRACE study and from about 1,200 subjects provided by 6 global collaborators. Where HLA class I and class II types were available, the types were taken from metadata supplied by the sample provider, not from assay-based typing. Deeply sampled blood TCRbeta repertoires from subjects exposed to, actively infected with, or recovered from COVID-19 were included in the dataset. The prospective study material was composed of cDNA or gDNA derived from T cells, B-cell-depleted T cells, or PBMCs.

The paper as a whole reports these results and caveats: How much clinical and demographic metadata was included differed by source and by participant, and the metadata was provided uncurated.

TCRbeta CDR3 regions were amplified from genomic DNA by means of the immunoSEQ Assay, a bias-controlled multiplex PCR. Per the authors' processing: Nucleated cell counts per sample were estimated from amplification of reference gene primers within the assay. To quantify the absolute abundance of each unique TCRbeta CDR3 rearrangement, sequence reads were collapsed and filtered. For each sample, productive Simpson clonality was calculated as the square root of Simpson's diversity index across productive rearrangements. This immuneACCESS table, as held by TCRdb, lists in-frame sequences with V and J called but not all clones. Of the missing ones, under half trace to an unresolved V gene in checked studies; the others have no known cause. The V and J calls and clone size were taken over from that table, and D and trimming were inferred from the DNA. The sample data list roughly 15,000 clones, and 75% to 90% of these were observed just once. The ten top clones hold 13% to 15% of the sample.

The receptor comes from a man aged 50-60 years with active COVID-19. Material: peripheral blood. The chain was built from TRBV27 and TRBJ2-5, with 8 bases matching TRBD1. The J call is uncertain, as TRBJ2-7 better fits the DNA end. CDR3 protein: CASSLRTPGTGVPYEQYF. The sequenced DNA is TGTGCCAGCAGTTTGAGAACGCCCGGGACAGGAGTTCCCTACGAGCAGTACTTC.